Here is one T cell receptor beta chain with its context. The target antigen is unknown. Reprocessing the 5' RACE reads, TCRdb reports a single entry for every CDR3 protein and omits DNA. The sample holds roughly 160,000 distinct CDR3 sequences. The CDR3 is made up of 15 amino acids. Germline-derived CDR1 and CDR2 are SEHNR and FQNEAQ (reference sequence). The source of the sample is a study of T cells expressing NK-cell markers. Study information: Sorted CD3+CD56+NKG2C+, CD3+CD56+NKG2C- and CD3+CD56-NKG2C+ T-cell subsets were beta-chain profiled. One of eight sequenced donors was HCMV-seronegative; the other seven were seropositive. Study-level findings and limits: The CD3+CD56-NKG2C+ fraction was also led by these clonotypes in several donors. HCMV specificity of the expanded NKG2C+ T cell clones was not established.

This clonotype was obtained from a man aged 18-69 years in good health. J is TRBJ2-6 and V is TRBV7-9; TCRdb's D gene call, TRBD2, goes unchecked for lack of DNA. The material sequenced was blood T cells: a sorted CD56 or NKG2C T cell subset, CD4+ or CD8+ T cells, or bulk PBMC T cells (not recorded which). CDR3 amino acids: CASSLGPSGANVLTF.